Below, 21 T cell receptor beta chains from the same sample are listed, as sequenced in a study of shared clonotypes between healthy human individuals. Libraries were prepared by immunoSEQ multiplex PCR; TCRdb keeps only in-frame clonotypes and omits some of them. Of around 500,000 clones in the sample, less than 80% were seen once. The sequenced material came from PBMCs. The origin of the receptors is a woman between 40 and 55 years old in good health. Some clones in this sample may be carry-over from other donors' samples.

This clone was counted at least ten times. The J gene is TRBJ1-1, the V gene TRBV28; D gene unclear. CDR3 length: 10 amino acids. In germline, CDR1 is MDHEN, CDR2 SYDVKM. The ends were cut back, 5 bases at V and 11 bases at J, with 9 bases in the middle. CDR3 protein: CASSKARAFF. The CDR3 DNA reads as TGTGCCAGCAGTAAAGCTAGGGCTTTCTTT.

This clone showed up just a few times. This chain uses TRBV11-2 with TRBJ1-2, with D perhaps matching TRBD1 (6 bases). The CDR3 length is 14 residues. Germline assignment: CDR1 SGHAT and CDR2 FQNNGV. Deletions cut 1 base from V and 3 bases from J, with 9 bases between. CDR3 nucleotides: TGTGCCAGCAGCTTAGCACAGGGAGACTATGGCTACACCTTC. Amino acid sequence: CASSLAQGDYGYTF. Using reference TRBV11-2 and TRBJ1-2 for the parts outside the CDR3, the full variable domain is EAGVAQSPRYKIIEKRQSVAFWCNPISGHATLYWYQQILGQGPKLLIQFQNNGVVDDSQLPKDRFSAERLKGVDSTLKIQPAKLEDSAVYLCASSLAQGDYGYTFGSGTRLTVV.

V gene TRBV19 combines with J gene TRBJ2-7; tentatively, D is TRBD1 (5 bases). CDR1 is LNHDA, CDR2 SQIVND, per germline (reference sequence). Trimming removed 4 bases from V and 6 bases from J, with 13 bases in between. The length of the CDR3 is 13 residues. CDR3 bases: TGTGCCAGTAGTACGTCTCAGGGTTCCGAGCAGTACTTC. Translated, it gives CASSTSQGSEQYF.

With regard to this clone: The same CDR3 is also encoded by other DNA sequences in this sample. V is TRBV28 and J is TRBJ2-7, with a tentative D call TRBD2 (6 bases). The CDR3 covers 13 residues. Germline-derived CDR1 and CDR2 are MDHEN and SYDVKM. Trimming cost V 3 bases and J 0 bases, with 6 bases left between them. The CDR3 nucleotides are TGTGCCAGCAGTTTGGGGGGCTCCTACGAGCAGTACTTC. This codes for CASSLGGSYEQYF.

The chain has TRBV13 and TRBJ1-4; D remains ambiguous. The CDR3 has 15 residues. The V gene's germline CDR1 is PRHDT and CDR2 FYEKMQ (reference sequence). V was trimmed by 5 bases and J by 0 bases, leaving 10 bases between them. CDR3 region: CASSPRAATNEKLFF. CDR3 nucleotide sequence: TGTGCCAGCAGCCCCCGGGCAGCAACTAATGAAAAACTGTTTTTT.

This clone has just one count. The chain is built from TRBV28 and TRBJ2-7; D not certain. Germline V gives CDR1 MDHEN, CDR2 SYDVKM. This CDR3 is built from 15 residues. The V end lost 3 bases, the J end lost 0 bases, and 12 bases lay between the germline ends. DNA for the CDR3: TGTGCCAGCAGTTTCGGGCCGGGTAGCTCCTACGAGCAGTACTTC. Its protein product is CASSFGPGSSYEQYF.

The chain is built from TRBV5-4 and TRBJ2-7, with 7 bases matching TRBD2. With V trimmed by 4 bases and J by 0 bases, 7 bases remained unmatched. The germline V gene has CDR1 SGHNT and CDR2 YYREEE (reference sequence). The CDR3 runs 15 residues. CDR3 amino acids: CASSRPGLSSYEQYF. CDR3 coding DNA: TGTGCCAGCAGCCGACCGGGACTAAGCTCCTACGAGCAGTACTTC.

This clone has just one count. This CDR3 is also generated by other DNA sequences in the sample. This rearrangement joins TRBV28 to TRBJ1-2, with D tentatively TRBD1 (5 bases). This CDR3 has 12 residues. Trimming removed 6 bases at V and 5 bases at J, with 10 bases between. CDR1 is MDHEN and CDR2 is SYDVKM in the germline V gene. CDR3 coding DNA: TGTGCCAGCAGCCTCAGACAGTATGGCTACACCTTC. This encodes CASSLRQYGYTF.

The chain employs TRBV5-5 and TRBJ2-3, with D hard to call. CDR1 is SGHKS and CDR2 is YYEKEE in the germline V gene (reference sequence). The CDR3 loop spans 15 amino acids. Trimming took 1 base from V and 3 from J, leaving 12 bases between them. In DNA form, the CDR3 reads TGTGCCAGCAGCTTGAATGGTTTCGGTACAGATACGCAGTATTTT. Amino acid sequence: CASSLNGFGTDTQYF.

This clone was detected only once. V gene TRBV7-7 combines with J gene TRBJ2-2; D might be TRBD2 (6 bases). Germline V lookup: CDR1 SSHAT, CDR2 FNYEAQ (reference sequence). V gave up 6 bases and J gave up 2 bases, with 16 bases separating them. This CDR3 region has 16 residues. Here the CDR3 reads CASSSGGADNTGELFF. CDR3 sequence (DNA): TGTGCCAGCAGTTCCGGAGGGGCCGACAACACCGGGGAGCTGTTTTTT.

A few counts support this clone. The V call is TRBV10-3, the J call TRBJ1-1; D not certain. V was clipped by 3 bases and J by 1 base, with 9 bases between them. The CDR3 sequence is 14 residues long. Germline V gene data show CDR1 as ENHRY and CDR2 as SYGVKD. CDR3: CAISDLGRNTEAFF. The CDR3 DNA is TGTGCCATCAGTGATCTGGGGAGGAACACTGAAGCTTTCTTT.

In its sample, this clone was seen once. The gene calls are TRBV10-3 and TRBJ1-3; no definite D call. Trimming removed 6 bases from V and 0 bases from J, with 9 bases in between. The CDR3 runs 14 residues. Germline V CDR1 and CDR2: ENHRY, SYGVKD. The DNA for the CDR3 is TGTGCCATCAGGGACCGCGGCTCTGGAAACACCATATATTTT. Its protein is CAIRDRGSGNTIYF.

This chain links TRBV25-1 with TRBJ1-3, with D perhaps matching TRBD1 (5 bases). Deletions cut 1 base from V and 2 bases from J, with 12 bases between. The CDR3 is made up of 16 amino acids. Germline V gene sequence: CDR1 MGHDK, CDR2 SYGVNS. The CDR3 protein is CASSESGGSTGNTIYF. For the CDR3, the DNA is TGTGCCAGCAGTGAATCGGGGGGATCCACTGGAAACACCATATATTTT.

This sequence joins TRBV10-3 and TRBJ2-7; either TRBD1 or TRBD2 may supply D (6 bases each). Trimming took off 5 bases at V and 6 bases at J, with 20 bases between the two ends. CDR3 length equals 15 residues. Germline V CDR1 and CDR2: ENHRY, SYGVKD. The DNA of the CDR3 is TGTGCCATCAGTAACAGCTTAGGGGGGAACACCGAGCAGTACTTC. Its protein product is CAISNSLGGNTEQYF.

This clone was recorded a few times. The chain combines TRBV6-1 with TRBJ2-2; D possibly corresponds to TRBD1 (5 bases). Per the germline V gene, CDR1 is MNHNS and CDR2 is SASEGT. V was trimmed by 4 bases and J by 5 bases, leaving 14 bases between them. The CDR3 spans 15 residues. Here the CDR3 reads CASSVGAGRTGELFF. The CDR3 region has the DNA TGTGCCAGCAGTGTAGGGGCAGGTCGAACCGGGGAGCTGTTTTTT.

The rearrangement links TRBV28 to TRBJ2-1; D might be TRBD2 (6 bases). The V gene's germline CDR1 is MDHEN and CDR2 SYDVKM. Trimming pared 4 bases from V and 4 bases from J, leaving 20 bases between. The CDR3 runs to 17 residues. CDR3 nucleotides: TGTGCCAGCAGTTGGTCAGGTTCCGGGGCGGGGTACAATGAGCAGTTCTTC. Protein sequence: CASSWSGSGAGYNEQFF.

This chain uses TRBV7-2 with TRBJ1-2; D is uncertain. CDR1 and CDR2 (germline): SGHTA, FQGNSA. This CDR3 has 14 residues. V was trimmed by 0 bases and J by 0 bases, leaving 5 bases between them. The CDR3 nucleotides read TGTGCCAGCAGCTTAGCGGCAACTAACTATGGCTACACCTTC. Residues: CASSLAATNYGYTF.

V usage is TRBV7-3 and J usage is TRBJ2-1; tentatively, D is TRBD2 (6 bases). There are 15 residues in the CDR3. CDR1 and CDR2 (germline): SGHTA, FQGTGA. Between the trimmed V and J ends, which lost 3 bases and 3 bases, there was a span of 12 bases. The CDR3 region is CASSLPGVNYNEQFF. CDR3 nucleotides: TGTGCCAGCAGCTTGCCGGGAGTTAACTACAATGAGCAGTTCTTC.

The rearrangement joins TRBV7-6 to TRBJ1-1; no reliable D call. With 1 base removed from V and 1 base from J, the gap between germline ends came to 4 bases. Germline CDR1 reads SGHVS; CDR2 reads FNYEAQ. This CDR3 comprises 13 residues. The CDR3 loop reads CASSLGKNTEAFF. DNA for the CDR3: TGTGCCAGCAGCTTAGGGAAGAACACTGAAGCTTTCTTT.

The V gene is TRBV2, the J gene TRBJ2-5; D may be TRBD2 (5 bases). Trimming left V 2 bases short and J 5 bases short, with 12 bases between. This CDR3 region has 14 residues. The germline CDR1 and CDR2 sequences are SNHLY and FYNNEI. The CDR3, as DNA: TGTGCCAGCAGTGAACGGGCAGCGGTGGAGACCCAGTACTTC. It encodes CASSERAAVETQYF.

The chain links TRBV6-1 to TRBJ1-5; D perhaps matches TRBD1 (5 bases). Germline V gene sequence: CDR1 MNHNS, CDR2 SASEGT. Between the trimmed V and J ends, which lost 7 bases and 2 bases, there was a span of 12 bases. This CDR3 contains 14 residues. The CDR3 region is CASNLWGGNQPQHF. In DNA, the CDR3 is TGTGCCAGCAACCTATGGGGGGGCAATCAGCCCCAGCATTTT.